These 10 T cell receptor beta chains originate from one sample sequenced in a study of T cell responses to AZD1222 COVID-19 vaccine. Measured with immunoSEQ multiplex PCR; TCRdb has only the in-frame clones, and not every one. Among 120,000 to 150,000 clones listed, over 75% were seen once. This material consisted of peripheral blood, taken on day 0 of AZD1222 vaccination. Source of these receptors: an adult in good health.

This chain joins TRBV13 and TRBJ1-2, with 7 bases aligning to TRBD1. Germline CDR1 PRHDT, CDR2 FYEKMQ (reference sequence). Trimming removed 1 base from V and 2 bases from J; junction bases left unmatched: 7. CDR3 size: 16 residues. The CDR3 DNA follows: TGTGCCAGCAGCTTAGCATACAGGGGACGGAACTATGGCTACACCTTC. The encoded protein is CASSLAYRGRNYGYTF.

The chain joins TRBV18 to TRBJ1-1; 10 nucleotides line up with TRBD1. The CDR3 loop spans 17 amino acids. Germline V gene lookup returns CDR1 KGHSH and CDR2 LQKENI. The ends lost 6 bases at V and 5 bases at J; junction bases unmatched: 15. This CDR3 is CASSPDRGLKSGTEAFF. CDR3 nucleotides: TGTGCCAGCTCGCCAGACAGGGGGCTGAAATCAGGAACTGAAGCTTTCTTT.

This clone has only a few counts. V and J are TRBV7-6 and TRBJ1-2; the D gene is possibly TRBD1 (5 bases). Germline CDR1 is SGHVS and CDR2 is FNYEAQ. V shed 0 bases and J shed 1 base, with 12 bases lying between them. This CDR3 is 16 amino acids long. CDR3 region: CASSLARDGGNYGYTF. DNA of the CDR3: TGTGCCAGCAGCTTAGCGCGGGACGGGGGTAACTATGGCTACACCTTC.

The gene calls are TRBV2 and TRBJ2-2; 7 bases are a match to TRBD1. This CDR3 spans 14 amino acids. The germline V gene has CDR1 SNHLY and CDR2 FYNNEI. Trimming at V came to 10 bases and at J to 2 bases, leaving 7 bases not matched to a gene. The CDR3 region is CATQGQINTGELFF. The CDR3, as DNA: TGTGCCACCCAGGGACAGATAAACACCGGGGAGCTGTTTTTT.

The chain recombines TRBV28 with TRBJ1-3; D is ambiguous. The germline V gene encodes CDR1 MDHEN and CDR2 SYDVKM. This CDR3 spans 13 amino acids. Trimming stripped 3 bases from V and 2 bases from J, with 5 bases between. The CDR3 region has the DNA TGTGCCAGCAGTTTTAGGGCTGGAAACACCATATATTTT. This translates into CASSFRAGNTIYF. Together with reference TRBV28 and TRBJ1-3, the CDR3 gives the full variable domain: DVKVTQSSRYLVKRTGEKVFLECVQDMDHENMFWYRQDPGLGLRLIYFSYDVKMKEKGDIPEGYSVSREKKERFSLILESASTNQTSMYLCASSFRAGNTIYFGEGSWLTVV.

The V call is TRBV9, the J call TRBJ2-5; possibly TRBD2 for D (5 bases). The CDR3 runs 15 residues. V lost 0 bases and J lost 4, with 13 bases in between. Germline V lookup: CDR1 SGDLS, CDR2 YYNGEE. Written as DNA, the CDR3 is TGTGCCAGCAGCGTAGAAATTAGCGCAGTAGAGACCCAGTACTTC. It yields the protein CASSVEISAVETQYF.

In the case of this clone: The same CDR3 also results from other DNA sequences found in this sample. The rearrangement joins TRBV3-1 (or the pseudogene TRBV3-2) to TRBJ2-2; D perhaps matches TRBD2 (6 bases). CDR3 length: 14 amino acids. Germline-derived CDR1 and CDR2 are LGHDT and YNNKEL (reference sequence). V gave up 1 base and J gave up 6 bases, with 9 bases separating them. CDR3 DNA: TGTGCCAGCAGCCAAGGGGGAGGCGCCGGGGAGCTGTTTTTT. Translating it yields CASSQGGGAGELFF.

The chain couples TRBV6-5 to TRBJ1-2; possibly TRBD1 for D (5 bases). Trimming removed 6 bases from V and 5 bases from J, with 19 bases in between. In germline, CDR1 is MNHEY, CDR2 SVGAGI. The CDR3 consists of 15 residues. The CDR3 region is CASSDGGGIGYGYTF. The CDR3 DNA is TGTGCCAGCAGCGATGGGGGGGGGATCGGTTATGGCTACACCTTC.

CDR3 region: CASSRSGGLAVWDEQFF. CDR3 nucleotides: TGTGCCAGCAGCCGATCCGGGGGACTAGCGGTTTGGGATGAGCAGTTCTTC. The V and J genes are TRBV27 and TRBJ2-1; 11 bases match TRBD2. The CDR3 extends over 17 amino acids. Germline V gene sequence: CDR1 MNHEY, CDR2 SMNVEV (reference sequence). J gave up 8 bases and V 6 bases, and 15 bases lay outside the gene matches.

The chain joins TRBV1 to TRBJ2-7; TRBD2 is the table's D call and was not checked against the DNA. TRBV1 is labeled a pseudogene. The CDR3 sequence is 17 residues long. The CDR3: CTSSQPSRGGSSYEQYF. In DNA, the CDR3 is TGCACCAGCAGCCAACCCTCGAGGGGCGGGAGTTCCTACGAGCAGTACTTC.